One and the same sample provided the 22 T cell receptor beta chains below, sequenced in a study of blood T cell repertoires in COVID-19. Profiling relied on immunoSEQ multiplex PCR, and the TCRdb table lists in-frame clones only, not all of them. The sample has hundreds of thousands of clones, 75% to 90% seen once; the top ten hold roughly 6.3%. Sequencing input: PBMCs or T cells enriched from blood (not recorded which). Receptors were obtained from a woman in her 30s with acute COVID-19.

This clone was detected only once. The chain recombines TRBV10-3 with TRBJ2-3, with 7 bases fitting TRBD1. V gave up 5 bases and J gave up 0 bases; unmatched junction bases: 11. This CDR3 has 17 amino acids. CDR1 ENHRY and CDR2 SYGVKD come from the germline V gene. The CDR3 bases are TGTGCCATCAGTCCCTTTGGACAGGACGCCAGCACAGATACGCAGTATTTT. Translating it yields CAISPFGQDASTDTQYF.

The V gene is TRBV6-5, the J gene TRBJ2-7, with 10 bases aligning to TRBD1. The germline CDR1 and CDR2 sequences are MNHEY and SVGAGI. With V trimmed by 7 bases and J by 5 bases, 11 bases remained unmatched. The CDR3 runs to 15 residues. The CDR3 DNA is TGTGCCAGCACCCAATGGGGACAGGGGCCGAACGAGCAGTACTTC. It is translated as CASTQWGQGPNEQYF.

This chain links TRBV11-2 with TRBJ1-1; no definite D call. Per germline, CDR1 SGHAT and CDR2 FQNNGV. Trimming pared 5 bases from V and 4 bases from J, leaving 20 bases between. This CDR3 contains 16 residues. CDR3 nucleotides: TGTGCCAGCAGCCCAGCCCTCGGGGTGGGGAGCACTGAAGCTTTCTTT. Residues: CASSPALGVGSTEAFF.

The chain uses TRBV11-2 and TRBJ2-3; D might be TRBD2 (5 bases). Trimming stripped 5 bases from V and 6 bases from J, with 18 bases between. Germline loops: CDR1 SGHAT, CDR2 FQNNGV. This CDR3 spans 15 amino acids. CDR3: CASSVGDPLRDTQYF. DNA for the CDR3: TGTGCCAGCAGCGTCGGGGATCCCTTGAGGGATACGCAGTATTTT.

The rearrangement joins TRBV29-1 to TRBJ1-1; D unclear. Germline CDR1 and CDR2: SQVTM and ANQGSEA. The CDR3 is 13 amino acids. V was clipped by 4 bases and J by 5 bases, with 14 bases between them. CDR3 nucleotides: TGCAGCGTTGGTATCGGGGTTTTGACTGAAGCTTTCTTT. The encoded protein is CSVGIGVLTEAFF.

Of note for this clone: Other DNA sequences in the sample encode the same CDR3. The chain couples TRBV5-1 to TRBJ2-5; D perhaps matches TRBD1 (6 bases). V lost 2 bases and J lost 0, with 8 bases in between. Germline loops: CDR1 SGHRS, CDR2 YFSETQ. CDR3 length equals 14 residues. CDR3 coding DNA: TGCGCCAGCAGCTTTCAGGGGAACCAAGAGACCCAGTACTTC. Its translation is CASSFQGNQETQYF.

This chain connects TRBV3-1 (or the pseudogene TRBV3-2) to TRBJ2-7; 10 bases agree with TRBD2. V was clipped by 2 bases and J by 6 bases; unmatched bases: 13. CDR3 length equals 17 residues. Germline V gene sequence: CDR1 LGHDT, CDR2 YNNKEL (reference sequence). CDR3 nucleotides: TGTGCCAGCAGCCAATACCCCCCGAGCGGGGGGGCAAGCGAGCAGTACTTC. It encodes CASSQYPPSGGASEQYF.

The V gene is TRBV5-4, the J gene TRBJ1-3; no clear D. This CDR3 is 14 amino acids long. The germline CDR1 and CDR2 sequences are SGHNT and YYREEE (reference sequence). V was cut by 3 bases and J by 0 bases, with 7 bases left in between. CDR3 protein: CASSSSSSGNTIYF. DNA for the CDR3: TGTGCCAGCAGCTCCTCGAGCTCTGGAAACACCATATATTTT.

The V and J genes are TRBV2 and TRBJ2-3; the match to TRBD2 covers 7 bases. Trimming cost V 1 base and J 6 bases; bases outside gene matches: 4. The length of the CDR3 is 14 residues. CDR1 and CDR2 from the germline V gene are SNHLY and FYNNEI. The CDR3 sequence: CASSEGLADDTQYF. Written as DNA, the CDR3 is TGTGCCAGCAGTGAAGGGCTAGCGGACGATACGCAGTATTTT.

CDR3 bases: TGTGCCAGCAGTTTACTCGACAGGTACAATCAGCCCCAGCATTTT. Residues: CASSLLDRYNQPQHF. This chain joins TRBV28 and TRBJ1-5; D is perhaps TRBD1 (6 bases). The germline V gene encodes CDR1 MDHEN and CDR2 SYDVKM. CDR3 size: 15 residues. With 2 bases removed from V and 3 bases from J, the gap between germline ends came to 11 bases.

This sequence joins TRBV5-4 and TRBJ1-2; the match to TRBD1 covers 10 bases. V lost 4 bases to trimming and J lost 2 bases; unmatched junction nucleotides: 5. The CDR3 totals 15 residues. CDR1 is SGHNT, CDR2 YYREEE, per germline (reference sequence). The DNA of the CDR3 is TGTGCCAGCAGCCCCGGACAGGGGGGGAACTATGGCTACACCTTC. This encodes CASSPGQGGNYGYTF.

This chain uses TRBV4-1 with TRBJ1-6; D possibly corresponds to TRBD1 (5 bases). From germline, CDR1 is MGHRA and CDR2 YSYEKL. The CDR3 is 14 amino acids. Deletions cut 4 bases from V and 7 bases from J, with 11 bases between. CDR3 coding DNA: TGCGCCAGCAGCCCTCAGGGTGGCAATTCACCCCTCCACTTT. The encoded protein is CASSPQGGNSPLHF.

This clone appeared a single time. The sample contains more than one DNA sequence encoding this CDR3. The genes are TRBV28 and TRBJ2-1; D not certain. Trimming shortened V by 6 bases and J by 0 bases, and 3 bases separated the two germline ends. Germline CDR1 reads MDHEN; CDR2 reads SYDVKM. CDR3 size: 12 residues. CDR3 amino acids: CASSLSYNEQFF. The CDR3 DNA reads as TGTGCCAGCAGCCTCTCCTACAATGAGCAGTTCTTC.

This clone was counted only a few times. The V gene is TRBV25-1, the J gene TRBJ1-4; no reliable D call. The CDR3 contains 14 residues. V was trimmed by 6 bases and J by 6 bases, leaving 14 bases between them. Germline CDR1 and CDR2: MGHDK and SYGVNS. The CDR3 DNA follows: TGTGCCAGCAGGAGGACGGGGTTTGATGAAAAACTGTTTTTT. Amino acids: CASRRTGFDEKLFF.

The chain combines TRBV6-5 with TRBJ2-2; D possibly corresponds to TRBD1 (6 bases). The V end lost 5 bases, the J end lost 3 bases, and 13 bases lay between the germline ends. CDR3 length: 15 amino acids. Germline CDR1 and CDR2: MNHEY and SVGAGI. The CDR3 protein is CASSPGDLDTGELFF. As DNA, the CDR3 is TGTGCCAGCAGTCCAGGGGATTTAGACACCGGGGAGCTGTTTTTT.

The CDR3 protein is CASSLRTSGRGTVTQYF. In nucleotides, the CDR3 is TGTGCCAGCAGCCTACGGACTAGCGGGAGGGGGACTGTGACCCAGTACTTC. The chain has TRBV7-2 and TRBJ2-5, with TRBD2 identical over 15 bases. CDR3 size: 17 residues. The germline gives CDR1 SGHTA, CDR2 FQGNSA. J was trimmed by 7 bases and V by 5 bases; bases with no gene match: 11.

The chain carries TRBV5-1 and TRBJ2-1; 9 nucleotides align to TRBD2. CDR3 length equals 15 residues. CDR1 and CDR2 (germline): SGHRS, YFSETQ. With 4 bases clipped from V and 6 bases from J, the junction kept 8 bases outside the gene matches. DNA for the CDR3: TGCGCCAGCAGCGGGGGCGGGAGGGCAGTCAATGAGCAGTTCTTC. This codes for CASSGGGRAVNEQFF. Full variable domain (missing parts from reference TRBV5-1 and TRBJ2-1): KAGVTQTPRYLIKTRGQQVTLSCSPISGHRSVSWYQQTPGQGLQFLFEYFSETQRNKGNFPGRFSGRQFSNSRSEMNVSTLELGDSALYLCASSGGGRAVNEQFFGPGTRLTVL.

The table lists this clone with a few counts. The chain has TRBV6-1 and TRBJ2-5; the match to TRBD2 covers 10 bases. CDR3 length: 15 amino acids. CDR1 and CDR2 from the germline V gene are MNHNS and SASEGT. Losses at the gene ends were 3 bases for V and 5 bases for J; bases not matched to a gene: 6. In DNA form, the CDR3 reads TGTGCCAGCAGTGACCTAGCGGGGGTAGGGGAGACCCAGTACTTC. The encoded protein is CASSDLAGVGETQYF.

This CDR3 reads CSVAWPSGTEAFF. Here the CDR3 DNA reads TGCAGCGTAGCCTGGCCAAGCGGCACTGAAGCTTTCTTT. The chain joins TRBV29-1 to TRBJ1-1; no reliable D call. The CDR3 loop spans 13 amino acids. Germline CDR1 and CDR2: SQVTM and ANQGSEA. V shed 6 bases and J shed 4 bases, with 15 bases lying between them.

This clone was counted once. The genes are TRBV11-1 and TRBJ2-5; 7 nucleotides agree with TRBD1. The CDR3 is 15 residues long. Germline-derived CDR1 and CDR2 are SGHAT and FQDESV (reference sequence). Trimming removed 1 base from V and 6 bases from J; junction bases left unmatched: 8. The CDR3 nucleotides are TGTGCCAGCAGCTTAGGTACAGGGGCTAGAAAGACCCAGTACTTC. It translates to CASSLGTGARKTQYF.

The chain recombines TRBV3-1 (or the pseudogene TRBV3-2) with TRBJ1-4; D gene uncertain. The CDR3 is 14 amino acids. Germline-derived CDR1 and CDR2 are LGHDT and YNNKEL (reference sequence). Trimming removed 2 bases from V and 2 bases from J, with 6 bases in between. The chain's CDR3 is CASSQRGTNEKLFF. As DNA, the CDR3 is TGTGCCAGCAGCCAAAGAGGGACTAATGAAAAACTGTTTTTT.

This clone appeared a single time. The rearrangement joins TRBV7-9 to TRBJ1-2, with TRBD1 matching over 9 bases. After removal of 5 bases from V and 3 bases from J, the junction contained 7 bases not matched to a gene. The CDR3 extends over 15 amino acids. Per the germline V gene, CDR1 is SEHNR and CDR2 is FQNEAQ (reference sequence). The CDR3, as DNA: TGTGCCAGCAGCATCACAGGGGGCTTGGACTATGGCTACACCTTC. This sequence encodes CASSITGGLDYGYTF.